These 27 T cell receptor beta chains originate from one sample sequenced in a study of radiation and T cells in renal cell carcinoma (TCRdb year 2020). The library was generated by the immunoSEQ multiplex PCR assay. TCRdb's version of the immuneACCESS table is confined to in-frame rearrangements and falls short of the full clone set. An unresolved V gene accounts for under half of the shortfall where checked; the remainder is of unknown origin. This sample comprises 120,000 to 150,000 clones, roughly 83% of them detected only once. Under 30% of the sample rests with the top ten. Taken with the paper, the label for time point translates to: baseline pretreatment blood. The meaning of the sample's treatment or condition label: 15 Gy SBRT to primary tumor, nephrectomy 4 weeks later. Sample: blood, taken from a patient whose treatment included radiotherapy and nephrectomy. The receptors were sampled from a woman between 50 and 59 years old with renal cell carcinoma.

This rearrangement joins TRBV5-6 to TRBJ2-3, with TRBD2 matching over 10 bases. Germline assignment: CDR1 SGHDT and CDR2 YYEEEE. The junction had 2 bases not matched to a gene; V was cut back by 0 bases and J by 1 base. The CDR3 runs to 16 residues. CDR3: CASSLAGLAGTDTQYF. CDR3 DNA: TGTGCCAGCAGCTTGGCCGGACTAGCGGGCACAGATACGCAGTATTTT.

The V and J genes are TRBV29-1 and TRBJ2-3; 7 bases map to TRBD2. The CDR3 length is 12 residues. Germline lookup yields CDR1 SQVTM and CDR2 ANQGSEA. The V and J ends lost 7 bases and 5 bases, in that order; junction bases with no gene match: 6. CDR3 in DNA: TGCAGCGGTGTTTCGGGGGGAGATACGCAGTATTTT. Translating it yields CSGVSGGDTQYF.

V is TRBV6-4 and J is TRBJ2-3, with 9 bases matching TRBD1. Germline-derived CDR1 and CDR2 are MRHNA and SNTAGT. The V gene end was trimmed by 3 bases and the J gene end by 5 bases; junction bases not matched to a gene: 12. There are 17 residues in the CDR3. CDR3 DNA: TGTGCCAGCAGTGATGGCGTGACAGGGGGTTATGGAGATACGCAGTATTTT. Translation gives CASSDGVTGGYGDTQYF.

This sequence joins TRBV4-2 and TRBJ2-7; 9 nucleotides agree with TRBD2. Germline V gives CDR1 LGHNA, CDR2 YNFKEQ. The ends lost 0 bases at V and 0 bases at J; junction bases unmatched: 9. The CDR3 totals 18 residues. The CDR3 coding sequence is TGTGCCAGCAGCCAAGACCCAGCGGGAGGCCCGAGCTCCTACGAGCAGTACTTC. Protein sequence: CASSQDPAGGPSSYEQYF.

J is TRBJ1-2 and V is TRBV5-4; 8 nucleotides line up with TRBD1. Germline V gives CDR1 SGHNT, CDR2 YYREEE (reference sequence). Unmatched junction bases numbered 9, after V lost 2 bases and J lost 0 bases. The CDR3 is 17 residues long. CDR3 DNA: TGTGCCAGCAGCTTTCCCTCAGGGGGCGCATCTAACTATGGCTACACCTTC. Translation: CASSFPSGGASNYGYTF.

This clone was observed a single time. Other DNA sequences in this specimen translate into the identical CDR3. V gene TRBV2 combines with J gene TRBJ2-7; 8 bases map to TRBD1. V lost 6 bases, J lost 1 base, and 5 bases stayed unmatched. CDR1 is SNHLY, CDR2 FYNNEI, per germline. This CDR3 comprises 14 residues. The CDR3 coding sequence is TGTGCCAGCAGCCCGGGGACAGGATCCTACGAGCAGTACTTC. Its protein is CASSPGTGSYEQYF. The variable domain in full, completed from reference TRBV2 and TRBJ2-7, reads EPEVTQTPSHQVTQMGQEVILRCVPISNHLYFYWYRQILGQKVEFLVSFYNNEISEKSEIFDDQFSVERPDGSNFTLKIRSTKLEDSAMYFCASSPGTGSYEQYFGPGTRLTVT.

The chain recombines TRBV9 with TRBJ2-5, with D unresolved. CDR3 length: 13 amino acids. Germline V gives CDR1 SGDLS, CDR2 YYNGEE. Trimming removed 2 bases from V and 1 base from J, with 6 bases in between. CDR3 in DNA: TGTGCCAGCAGCGTTAGCATCCAAGAGACCCAGTACTTC. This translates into CASSVSIQETQYF.

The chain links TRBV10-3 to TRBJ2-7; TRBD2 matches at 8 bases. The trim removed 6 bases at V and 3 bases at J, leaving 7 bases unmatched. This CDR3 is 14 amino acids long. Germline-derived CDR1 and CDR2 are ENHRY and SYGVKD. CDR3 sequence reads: CAIRLGGEFYEQYF. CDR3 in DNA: TGTGCCATCAGACTCGGGGGGGAGTTCTACGAGCAGTACTTC.

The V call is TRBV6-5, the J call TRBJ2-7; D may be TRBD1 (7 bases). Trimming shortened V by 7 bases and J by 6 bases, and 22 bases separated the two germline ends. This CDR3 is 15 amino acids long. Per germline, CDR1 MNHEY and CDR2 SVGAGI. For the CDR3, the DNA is TGTGCCAGCACCCAAAGCGGAGGGACAGCGACCGAGCAGTACTTC. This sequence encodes CASTQSGGTATEQYF.

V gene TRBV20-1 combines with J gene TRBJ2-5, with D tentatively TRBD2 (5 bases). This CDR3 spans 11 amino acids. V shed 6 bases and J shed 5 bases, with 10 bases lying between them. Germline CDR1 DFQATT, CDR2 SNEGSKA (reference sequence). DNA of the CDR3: TGCAGTGCAGGCGGGCGGGAGACCCAGTACTTC. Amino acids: CSAGGRETQYF.

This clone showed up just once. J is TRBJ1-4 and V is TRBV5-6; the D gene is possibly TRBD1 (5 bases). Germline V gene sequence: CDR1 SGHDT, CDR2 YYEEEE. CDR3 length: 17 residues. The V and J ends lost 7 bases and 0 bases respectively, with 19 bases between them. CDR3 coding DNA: TGTGCCAGCCGCCGTAGGGGCGCCCCCACAACTAATGAAAAACTGTTTTTT. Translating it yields CASRRRGAPTTNEKLFF.

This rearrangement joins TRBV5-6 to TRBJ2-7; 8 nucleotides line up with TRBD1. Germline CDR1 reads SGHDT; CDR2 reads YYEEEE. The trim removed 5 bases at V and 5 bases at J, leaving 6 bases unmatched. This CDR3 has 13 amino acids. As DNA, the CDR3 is TGTGCCAGCAGTTCCCAGGGGGCGGACGAGCAGTACTTC. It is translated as CASSSQGADEQYF.

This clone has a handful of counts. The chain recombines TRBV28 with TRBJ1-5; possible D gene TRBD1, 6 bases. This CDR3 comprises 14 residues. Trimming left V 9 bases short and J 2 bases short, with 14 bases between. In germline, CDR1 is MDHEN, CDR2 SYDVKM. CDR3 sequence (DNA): TGTGCCAGTAGGGGGGGGCATGGCAATCAGCCCCAGCATTTT. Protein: CASRGGHGNQPQHF.

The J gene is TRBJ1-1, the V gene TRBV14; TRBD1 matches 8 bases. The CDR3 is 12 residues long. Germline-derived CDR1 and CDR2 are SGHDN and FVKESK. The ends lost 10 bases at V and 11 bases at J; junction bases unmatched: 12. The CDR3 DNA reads TGTGCCACCCGCGGACAGGGTTCCTCGGCTTTCTTT. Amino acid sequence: CATRGQGSSAFF. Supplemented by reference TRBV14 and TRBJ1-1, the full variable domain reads EAGVTQFPSHSVIEKGQTVTLRCDPISGHDNLYWYRRVMGKEIKFLLHFVKESKQDESGMPNNRFLAERTGGTYSTLKVQPAELEDSGVYFCATRGQGSSAFFGQGTRLTVV.

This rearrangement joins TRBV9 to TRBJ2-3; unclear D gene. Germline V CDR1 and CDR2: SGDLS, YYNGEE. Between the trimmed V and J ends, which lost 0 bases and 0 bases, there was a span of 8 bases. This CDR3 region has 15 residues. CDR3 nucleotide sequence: TGTGCCAGCAGCGTAGGTGACGTCAGCACAGATACGCAGTATTTT. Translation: CASSVGDVSTDTQYF.

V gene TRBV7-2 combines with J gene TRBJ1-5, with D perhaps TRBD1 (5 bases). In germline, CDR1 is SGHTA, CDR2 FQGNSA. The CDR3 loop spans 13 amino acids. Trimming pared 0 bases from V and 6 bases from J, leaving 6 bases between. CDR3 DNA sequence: TGTGCCAGCAGCTTAGCGGGGCTTCAGCCCCAGCATTTT. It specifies CASSLAGLQPQHF. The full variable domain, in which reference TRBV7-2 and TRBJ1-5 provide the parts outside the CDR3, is GAGVSQSPSNKVTEKGKDVELRCDPISGHTALYWYRQSLGQGLEFLIYFQGNSAPDKSGLPSDRFSAERTGGSVSTLTIQRTQQEDSAVYLCASSLAGLQPQHFGDGTRLSIL.

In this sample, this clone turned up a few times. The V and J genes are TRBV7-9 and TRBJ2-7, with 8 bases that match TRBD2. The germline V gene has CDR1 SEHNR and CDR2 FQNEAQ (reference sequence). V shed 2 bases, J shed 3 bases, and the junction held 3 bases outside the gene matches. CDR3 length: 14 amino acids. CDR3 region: CASSLSLAGYEQYF. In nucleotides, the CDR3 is TGTGCCAGCAGCTTAAGTCTAGCGGGCTACGAGCAGTACTTC.

CDR3 in amino acids: CASSSTFSGANVLTF. CDR3 DNA: TGTGCCAGCAGCTCAACGTTCTCTGGGGCCAACGTCCTGACTTTC. The chain recombines TRBV7-9 with TRBJ2-6, with unresolved D. The length of the CDR3 is 15 residues. The V gene's germline CDR1 is SEHNR and CDR2 FQNEAQ (reference sequence). Trimming removed 4 bases at V and 0 bases at J, with 7 bases between.

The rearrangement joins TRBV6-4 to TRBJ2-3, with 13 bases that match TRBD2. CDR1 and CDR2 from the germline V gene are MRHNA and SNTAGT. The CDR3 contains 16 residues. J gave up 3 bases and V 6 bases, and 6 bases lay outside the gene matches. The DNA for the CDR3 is TGTGCCAGCAGAAAACTAGCGGGGGGGCCGACAGATACGCAGTATTTT. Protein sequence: CASRKLAGGPTDTQYF.

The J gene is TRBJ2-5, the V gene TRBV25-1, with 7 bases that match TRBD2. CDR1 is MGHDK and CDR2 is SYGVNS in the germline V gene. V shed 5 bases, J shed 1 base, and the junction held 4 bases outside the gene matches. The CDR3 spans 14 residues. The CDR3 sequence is CASSFGGFQETQYF. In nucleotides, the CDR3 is TGTGCCAGCAGTTTCGGGGGGTTCCAAGAGACCCAGTACTTC. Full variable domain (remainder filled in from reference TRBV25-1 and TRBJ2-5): EADIYQTPRYLVIGTGKKITLECSQTMGHDKMYWYQQDPGMELHLIHYSYGVNSTEKGDLSSESTVSRIRTEHFPLTLESARPSHTSQYLCASSFGGFQETQYFGPGTRLLVL.

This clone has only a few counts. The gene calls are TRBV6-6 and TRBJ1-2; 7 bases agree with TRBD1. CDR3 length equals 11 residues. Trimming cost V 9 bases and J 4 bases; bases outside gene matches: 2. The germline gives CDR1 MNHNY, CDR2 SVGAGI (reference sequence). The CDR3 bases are TGTGCCAGTTCAGGGGGCTATGGCTACACCTTC. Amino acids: CASSGGYGYTF.

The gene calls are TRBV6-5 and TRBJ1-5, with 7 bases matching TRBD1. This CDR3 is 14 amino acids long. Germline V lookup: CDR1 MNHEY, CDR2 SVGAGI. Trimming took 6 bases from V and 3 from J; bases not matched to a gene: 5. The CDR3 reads CASSGDRNNQPQHF. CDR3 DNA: TGTGCCAGCAGCGGGGACAGAAACAATCAGCCCCAGCATTTT.

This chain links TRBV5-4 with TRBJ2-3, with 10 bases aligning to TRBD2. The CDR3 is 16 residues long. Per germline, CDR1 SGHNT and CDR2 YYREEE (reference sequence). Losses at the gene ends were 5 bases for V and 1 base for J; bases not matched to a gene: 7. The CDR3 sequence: CASSPGTSVGTDTQYF. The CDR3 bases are TGTGCCAGCAGTCCCGGGACTAGCGTTGGCACAGATACGCAGTATTTT.

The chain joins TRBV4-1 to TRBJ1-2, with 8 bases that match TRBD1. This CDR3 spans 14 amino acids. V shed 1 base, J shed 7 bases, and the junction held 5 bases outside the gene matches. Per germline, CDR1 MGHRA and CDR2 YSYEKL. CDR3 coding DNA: TGCGCCAGCAGCCAAGGGACAGGGCTAATTGGCTACACCTTC. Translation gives CASSQGTGLIGYTF.

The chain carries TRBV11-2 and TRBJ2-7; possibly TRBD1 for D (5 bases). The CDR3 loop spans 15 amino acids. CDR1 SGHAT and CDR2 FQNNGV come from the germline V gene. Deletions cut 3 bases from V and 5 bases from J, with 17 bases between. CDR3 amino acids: CASSLGPGSRNEQYF. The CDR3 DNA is TGTGCCAGCAGCTTGGGGCCAGGGTCAAGGAACGAGCAGTACTTC. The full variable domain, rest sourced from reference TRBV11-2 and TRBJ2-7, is EAGVAQSPRYKIIEKRQSVAFWCNPISGHATLYWYQQILGQGPKLLIQFQNNGVVDDSQLPKDRFSAERLKGVDSTLKIQPAKLEDSAVYLCASSLGPGSRNEQYFGPGTRLTVT.

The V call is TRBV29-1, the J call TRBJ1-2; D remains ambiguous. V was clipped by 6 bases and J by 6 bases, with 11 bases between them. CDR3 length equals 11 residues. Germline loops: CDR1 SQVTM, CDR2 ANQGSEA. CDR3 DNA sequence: TGCAGCGTGATCCGAGTTGATGGCTACACCTTC. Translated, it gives CSVIRVDGYTF.

The CDR3 DNA reads as TGTGCCAGCAGCCGGACAGAGTCCTACGAGCAGTACTTC. Translated: CASSRTESYEQYF. The chain has TRBV7-9 and TRBJ2-7, with TRBD1 as a possible D gene (6 bases). The germline CDR1 and CDR2 sequences are SEHNR and FQNEAQ (reference sequence). The CDR3 is 13 residues long. The V and J ends lost 5 bases and 1 base respectively, with 9 bases between them.